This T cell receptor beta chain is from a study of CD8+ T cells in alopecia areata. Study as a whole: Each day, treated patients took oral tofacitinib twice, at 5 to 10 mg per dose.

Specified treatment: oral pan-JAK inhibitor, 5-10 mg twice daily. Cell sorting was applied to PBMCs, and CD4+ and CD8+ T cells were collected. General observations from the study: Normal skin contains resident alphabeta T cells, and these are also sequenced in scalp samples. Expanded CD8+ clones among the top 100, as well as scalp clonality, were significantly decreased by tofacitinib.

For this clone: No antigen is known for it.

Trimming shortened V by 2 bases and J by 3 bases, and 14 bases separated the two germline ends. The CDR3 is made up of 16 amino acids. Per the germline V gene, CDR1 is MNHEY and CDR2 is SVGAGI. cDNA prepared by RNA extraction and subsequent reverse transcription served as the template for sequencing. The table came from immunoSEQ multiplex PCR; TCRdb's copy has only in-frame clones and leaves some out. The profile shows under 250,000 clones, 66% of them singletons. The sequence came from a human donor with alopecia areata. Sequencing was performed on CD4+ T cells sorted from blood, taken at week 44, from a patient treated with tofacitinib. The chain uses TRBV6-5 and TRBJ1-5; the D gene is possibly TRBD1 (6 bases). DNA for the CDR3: TGTGCCAGCAGTTACCGCGGGACACCCTTCAATCAGCCCCAGCATTTT. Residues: CASSYRGTPFNQPQHF.